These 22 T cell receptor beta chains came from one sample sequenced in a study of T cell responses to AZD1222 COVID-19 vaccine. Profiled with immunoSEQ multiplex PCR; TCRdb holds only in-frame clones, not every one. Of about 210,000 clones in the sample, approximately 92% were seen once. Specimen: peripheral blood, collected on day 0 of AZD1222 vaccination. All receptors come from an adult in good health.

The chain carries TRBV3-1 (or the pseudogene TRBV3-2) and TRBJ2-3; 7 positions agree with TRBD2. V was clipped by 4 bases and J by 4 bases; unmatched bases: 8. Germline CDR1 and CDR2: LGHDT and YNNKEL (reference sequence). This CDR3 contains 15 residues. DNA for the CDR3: TGTGCCAGCAGCCCCGGGGGAGGGGCGGCAGATACGCAGTATTTT. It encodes CASSPGGGAADTQYF.

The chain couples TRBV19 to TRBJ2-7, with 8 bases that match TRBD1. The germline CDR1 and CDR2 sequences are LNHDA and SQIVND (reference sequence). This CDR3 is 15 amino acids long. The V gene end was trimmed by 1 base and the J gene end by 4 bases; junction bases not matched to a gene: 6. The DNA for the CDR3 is TGTGCCAGTAGTATAGGACCGGGACAGGTATACGAGCAGTACTTC. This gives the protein CASSIGPGQVYEQYF. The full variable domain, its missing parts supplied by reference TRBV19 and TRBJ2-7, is DGGITQSPKYLFRKEGQNVTLSCEQNLNHDAMYWYRQDPGQGLRLIYYSQIVNDFQKGDIAEGYSVSREKKESFPLTVTSAQKNPTAFYLCASSIGPGQVYEQYFGPGTRLTVT.

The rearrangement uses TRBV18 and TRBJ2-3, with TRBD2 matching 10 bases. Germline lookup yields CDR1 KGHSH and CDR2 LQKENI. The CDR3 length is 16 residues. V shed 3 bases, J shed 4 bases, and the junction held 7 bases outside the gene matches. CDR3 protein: CASSPRTSGYSDTQYF. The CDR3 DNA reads TGTGCCAGCTCACCCCGGACTAGCGGCTACTCAGATACGCAGTATTTT.

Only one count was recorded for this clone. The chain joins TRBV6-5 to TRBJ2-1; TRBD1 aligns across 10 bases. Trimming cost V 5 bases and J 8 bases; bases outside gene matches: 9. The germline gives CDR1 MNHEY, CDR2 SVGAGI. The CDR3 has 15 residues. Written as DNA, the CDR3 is TGTGCCAGCAGTAAGAGGGGACAGGGGTTTTATGAGCAGTTCTTC. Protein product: CASSKRGQGFYEQFF.

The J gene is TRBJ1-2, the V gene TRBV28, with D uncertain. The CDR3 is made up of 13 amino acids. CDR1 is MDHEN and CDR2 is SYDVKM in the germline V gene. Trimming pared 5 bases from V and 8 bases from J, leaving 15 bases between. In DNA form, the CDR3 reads TGTGCCAGCAGTCTCCCGGGGTTTGCAGGCTACACCTTC. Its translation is CASSLPGFAGYTF.

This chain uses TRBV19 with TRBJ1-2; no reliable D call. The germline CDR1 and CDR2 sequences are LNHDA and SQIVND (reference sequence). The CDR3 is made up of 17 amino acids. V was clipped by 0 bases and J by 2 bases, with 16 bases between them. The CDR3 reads CASSIDHWTLGNYGYTF. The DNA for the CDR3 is TGTGCCAGTAGTATAGATCACTGGACCCTGGGAAACTATGGCTACACCTTC.

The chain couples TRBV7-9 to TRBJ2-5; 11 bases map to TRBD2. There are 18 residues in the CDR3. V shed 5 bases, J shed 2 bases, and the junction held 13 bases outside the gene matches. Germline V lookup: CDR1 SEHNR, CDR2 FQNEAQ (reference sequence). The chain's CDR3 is CASSPRLAGLGLQETQYF. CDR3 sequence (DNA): TGTGCCAGCAGCCCAAGACTAGCGGGGCTTGGGCTGCAAGAGACCCAGTACTTC.

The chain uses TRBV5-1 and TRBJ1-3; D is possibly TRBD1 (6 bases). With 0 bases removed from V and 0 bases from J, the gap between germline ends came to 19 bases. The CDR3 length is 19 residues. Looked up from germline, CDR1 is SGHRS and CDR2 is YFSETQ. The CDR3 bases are TGCGCCAGCAGCTTGGCCCCTCGACAGGATGAGTACTCTGGAAACACCATATATTTT. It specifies CASSLAPRQDEYSGNTIYF.

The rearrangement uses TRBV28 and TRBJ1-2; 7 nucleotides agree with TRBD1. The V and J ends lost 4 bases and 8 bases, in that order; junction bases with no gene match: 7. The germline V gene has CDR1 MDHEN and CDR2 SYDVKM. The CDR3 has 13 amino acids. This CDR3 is CASSSGDSGGYTF. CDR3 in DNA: TGTGCCAGCAGTTCCGGGGACAGCGGCGGCTACACCTTC.

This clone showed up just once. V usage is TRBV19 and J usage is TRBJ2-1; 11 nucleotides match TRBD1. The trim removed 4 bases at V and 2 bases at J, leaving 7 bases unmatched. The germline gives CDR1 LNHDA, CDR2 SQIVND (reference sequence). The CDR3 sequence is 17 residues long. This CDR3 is CASSTRDRGSPYNEQFF. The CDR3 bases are TGTGCCAGTAGTACCCGGGACAGGGGGTCCCCCTACAATGAGCAGTTCTTC.

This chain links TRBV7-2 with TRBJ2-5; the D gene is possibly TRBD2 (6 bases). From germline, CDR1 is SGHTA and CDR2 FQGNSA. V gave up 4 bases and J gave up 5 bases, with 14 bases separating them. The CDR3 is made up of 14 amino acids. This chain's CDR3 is CASSSRGAGETQYF. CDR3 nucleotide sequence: TGTGCCAGCAGCTCGCGCGGGGCGGGCGAGACCCAGTACTTC. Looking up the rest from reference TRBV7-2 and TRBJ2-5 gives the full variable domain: GAGVSQSPSNKVTEKGKDVELRCDPISGHTALYWYRQSLGQGLEFLIYFQGNSAPDKSGLPSDRFSAERTGGSVSTLTIQRTQQEDSAVYLCASSSRGAGETQYFGPGTRLLVL.

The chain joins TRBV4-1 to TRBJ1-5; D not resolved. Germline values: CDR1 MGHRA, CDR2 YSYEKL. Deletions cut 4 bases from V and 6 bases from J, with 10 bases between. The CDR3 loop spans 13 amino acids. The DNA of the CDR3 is TGCGCCAGCAGCCCTCAATATGGTCAGCCCCAGCATTTT. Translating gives CASSPQYGQPQHF.

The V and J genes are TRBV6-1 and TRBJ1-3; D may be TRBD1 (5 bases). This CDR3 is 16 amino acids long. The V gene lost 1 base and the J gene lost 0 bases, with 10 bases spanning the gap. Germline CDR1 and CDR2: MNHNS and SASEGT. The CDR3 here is CASSEVGPISGNTIYF. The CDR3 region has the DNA TGTGCCAGCAGTGAAGTGGGACCGATCTCTGGAAACACCATATATTTT.

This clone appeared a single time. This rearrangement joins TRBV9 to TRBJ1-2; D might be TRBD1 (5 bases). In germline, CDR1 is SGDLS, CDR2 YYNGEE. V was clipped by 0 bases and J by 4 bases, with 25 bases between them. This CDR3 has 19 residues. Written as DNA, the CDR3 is TGTGCCAGCAGCGTAGACCTCTCCGGGACTCAAGGGACCGTCTATGGCTACACCTTC. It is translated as CASSVDLSGTQGTVYGYTF. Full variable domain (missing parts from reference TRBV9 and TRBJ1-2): DSGVTQTPKHLITATGQRVTLRCSPRSGDLSVYWYQQSLDQGLQFLIQYYNGEERAKGNILERFSAQQFPDLHSELNLSSLELGDSALYFCASSVDLSGTQGTVYGYTFGSGTRLTVV.

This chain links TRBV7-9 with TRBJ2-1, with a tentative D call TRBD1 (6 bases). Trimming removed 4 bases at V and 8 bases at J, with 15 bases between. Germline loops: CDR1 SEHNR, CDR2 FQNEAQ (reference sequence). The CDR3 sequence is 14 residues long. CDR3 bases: TGTGCCAGCAGCTCGACAAAGGGGGACGATGAGCAGTTCTTC. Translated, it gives CASSSTKGDDEQFF.

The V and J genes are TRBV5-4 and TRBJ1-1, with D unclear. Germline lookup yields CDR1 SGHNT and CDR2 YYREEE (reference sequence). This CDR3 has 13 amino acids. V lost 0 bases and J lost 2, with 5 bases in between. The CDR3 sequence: CASSLAGNTEAFF. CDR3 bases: TGTGCCAGCAGCTTGGCAGGTAACACTGAAGCTTTCTTT. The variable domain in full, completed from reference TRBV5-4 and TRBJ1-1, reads ETGVTQSPTHLIKTRGQQVTLRCSSQSGHNTVSWYQQALGQGPQFIFQYYREEENGRGNFPPRFSGLQFPNYSSELNVNALELDDSALYLCASSLAGNTEAFFGQGTRLTVV.

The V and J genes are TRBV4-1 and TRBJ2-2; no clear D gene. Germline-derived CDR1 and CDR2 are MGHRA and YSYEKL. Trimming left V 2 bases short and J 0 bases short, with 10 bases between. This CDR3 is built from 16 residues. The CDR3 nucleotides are TGCGCCAGCAGCCAACGGCAGCTCCCGAACACCGGGGAGCTGTTTTTT. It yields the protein CASSQRQLPNTGELFF.

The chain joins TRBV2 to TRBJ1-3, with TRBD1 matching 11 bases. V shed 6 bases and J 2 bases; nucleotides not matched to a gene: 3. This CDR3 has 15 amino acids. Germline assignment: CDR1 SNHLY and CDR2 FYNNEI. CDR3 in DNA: TGTGCCAGCAGAAAGGACAGGGGGCCTGGAAACACCATATATTTT. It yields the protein CASRKDRGPGNTIYF.

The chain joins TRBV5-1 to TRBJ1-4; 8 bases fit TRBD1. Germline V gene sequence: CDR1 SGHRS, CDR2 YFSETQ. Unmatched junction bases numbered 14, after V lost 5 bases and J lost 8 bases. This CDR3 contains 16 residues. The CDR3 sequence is CASSPGQETLREKLFF. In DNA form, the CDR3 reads TGCGCCAGCAGTCCGGGACAGGAGACCCTCAGGGAAAAACTGTTTTTT.

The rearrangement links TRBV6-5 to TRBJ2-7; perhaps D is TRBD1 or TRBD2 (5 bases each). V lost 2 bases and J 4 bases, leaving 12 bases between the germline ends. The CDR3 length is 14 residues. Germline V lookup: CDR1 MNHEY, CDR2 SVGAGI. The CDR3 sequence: CASSYGGSQYEQYF. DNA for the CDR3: TGTGCCAGCAGTTACGGGGGAAGTCAGTACGAGCAGTACTTC.

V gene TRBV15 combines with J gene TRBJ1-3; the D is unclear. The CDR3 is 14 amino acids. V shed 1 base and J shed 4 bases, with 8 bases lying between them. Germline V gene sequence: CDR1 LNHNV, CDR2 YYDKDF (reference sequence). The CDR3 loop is CATSRVGRGNTIYF. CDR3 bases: TGTGCCACCAGCAGAGTGGGGAGGGGAAACACCATATATTTT.

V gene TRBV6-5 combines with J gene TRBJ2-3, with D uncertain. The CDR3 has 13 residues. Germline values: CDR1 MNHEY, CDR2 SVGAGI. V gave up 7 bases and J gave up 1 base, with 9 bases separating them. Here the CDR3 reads CASTQLGTDTQYF. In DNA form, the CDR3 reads TGTGCCAGCACCCAGTTAGGCACAGATACGCAGTATTTT.